This paragraph reports one T cell receptor beta chain. This clonotype was seen a handful of times. There is no known antigen for this receptor. No quality values exist for individual bases; no much larger clone is one base distant. TCRdb shows the sequencer as Illumina HiSeq 2500. Quantitative 5'-RACE with molecular barcodes was used to prepare TCR beta libraries. Under the source paper's analysis protocol: Disease-linked TCR variants were identified with a new computational method built on a probabilistic model of VDJ rearrangement. TCRdb applied fastp at Q25 and MiXCR to the public reads, then kept only in-frame beta chains. Every CDR3 protein is listed once, alongside the most common genes and DNA of its rows. The V and J calls come from TCRdb's annotation, not from the publication. The table for this sample lists approximately 520,000 distinct CDR3 sequences; roughly 5.3% of them were counted only once. The ten most abundant clones make up under 4.5% of the sample.

The data were obtained in a study of CD8 T cells in ankylosing spondylitis (TCRdb year 2017). With respect to the entire study: T cell receptor beta repertoires were profiled in healthy donors and ankylosing spondylitis patients so that disease-linked TCR variants could be found. Peripheral blood was sampled, and synovial fluid was additionally collected from ankylosing spondylitis patients. The whole study cohort included under 140 healthy donors and under 30 ankylosing spondylitis patients. Study-wide findings and limitations: A TCR beta motif of fewer than 10 highly homologous amino acid variants appeared characteristic of blood from ankylosing spondylitis patients. The disease-linked clones were reported to be significantly enriched in matched synovial fluid samples from ankylosing spondylitis patients. In peripheral blood, the disease-linked clones were found at relatively low frequencies and had a CD8+ phenotype. Some motif variants were previously reported in synovial fluid and blood of reactive arthritis patients, suggesting common disease-initiation mechanisms.

V is cut back by 5 bases and J by 1 base, with 10 bases in the junction unmatched. From cysteine to phenylalanine, the CDR3 is 18 amino acids long. Just CDR3 DNA is preserved here, 54 bases in frame from base 1. CDR1 and CDR2 were assigned from the germline V gene as MNHNS and SASEGT. This clonotype was sampled from a male donor with ankylosing spondylitis. The sample comprised blood, either unsorted or a sorted T cell fraction (not recorded which). The rearrangement combines TRBV6-1 with TRBJ1-4, with 10 central nucleotides matching TRBD1. The CDR3 region has the sequence CASSPSGQGVGTNEKLFF. At the DNA level, the sequence is TGTGCCAGCAGTCCTTCCGGACAGGGGGTAGGAACTAATGAAAAACTGTTTTTT.